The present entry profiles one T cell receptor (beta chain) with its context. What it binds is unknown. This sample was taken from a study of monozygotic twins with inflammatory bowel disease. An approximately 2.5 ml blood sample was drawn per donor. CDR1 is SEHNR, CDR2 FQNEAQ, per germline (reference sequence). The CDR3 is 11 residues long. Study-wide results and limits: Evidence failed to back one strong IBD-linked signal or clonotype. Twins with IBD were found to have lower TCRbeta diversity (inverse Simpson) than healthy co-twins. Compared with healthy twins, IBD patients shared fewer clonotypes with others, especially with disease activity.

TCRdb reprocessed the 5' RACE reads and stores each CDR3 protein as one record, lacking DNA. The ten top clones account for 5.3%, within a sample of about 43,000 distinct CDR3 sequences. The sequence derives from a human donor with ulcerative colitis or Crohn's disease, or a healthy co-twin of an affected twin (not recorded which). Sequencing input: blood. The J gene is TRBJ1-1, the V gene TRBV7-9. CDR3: CVGDKNTEAFF.